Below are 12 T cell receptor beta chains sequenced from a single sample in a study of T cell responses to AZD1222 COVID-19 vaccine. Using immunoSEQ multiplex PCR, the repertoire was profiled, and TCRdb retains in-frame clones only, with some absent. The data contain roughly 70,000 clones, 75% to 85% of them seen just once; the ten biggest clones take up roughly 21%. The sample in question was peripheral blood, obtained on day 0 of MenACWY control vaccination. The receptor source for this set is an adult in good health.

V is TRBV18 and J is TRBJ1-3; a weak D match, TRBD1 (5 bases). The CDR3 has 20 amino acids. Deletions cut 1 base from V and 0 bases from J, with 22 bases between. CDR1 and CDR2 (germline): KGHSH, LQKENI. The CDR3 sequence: CASSPRQMGVAYPSGNTIYF. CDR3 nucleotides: TGTGCCAGCTCACCACGGCAAATGGGGGTCGCCTACCCCTCTGGAAACACCATATATTTT.

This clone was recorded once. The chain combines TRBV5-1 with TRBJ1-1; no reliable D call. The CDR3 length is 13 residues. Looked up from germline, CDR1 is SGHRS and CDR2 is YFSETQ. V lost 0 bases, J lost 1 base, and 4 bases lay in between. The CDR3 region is CASSLDWNTEAFF. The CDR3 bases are TGCGCCAGCAGCTTGGACTGGAACACTGAAGCTTTCTTT.

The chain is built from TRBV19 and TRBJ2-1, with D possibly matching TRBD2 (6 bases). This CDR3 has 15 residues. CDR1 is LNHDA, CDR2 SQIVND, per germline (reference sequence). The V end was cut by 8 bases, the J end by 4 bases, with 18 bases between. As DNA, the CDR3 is TGTGCCAGTCGCGTCTCCGGGACTGCGTACAATGAGCAGTTCTTC. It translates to CASRVSGTAYNEQFF.

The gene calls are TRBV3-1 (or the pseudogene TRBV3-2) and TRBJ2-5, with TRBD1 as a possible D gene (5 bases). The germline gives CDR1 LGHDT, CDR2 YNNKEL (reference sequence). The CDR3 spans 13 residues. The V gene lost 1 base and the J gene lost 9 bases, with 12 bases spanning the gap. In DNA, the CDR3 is TGTGCCAGCAGCCAAGTCGTGGAAGGGGCCCAGTACTTC. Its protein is CASSQVVEGAQYF.

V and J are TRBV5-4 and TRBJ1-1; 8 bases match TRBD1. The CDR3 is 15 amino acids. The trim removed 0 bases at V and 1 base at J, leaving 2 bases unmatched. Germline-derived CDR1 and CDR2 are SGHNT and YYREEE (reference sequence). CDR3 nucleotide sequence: TGTGCCAGCAGCTTGGGGACAGGGACGAACACTGAAGCTTTCTTT. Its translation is CASSLGTGTNTEAFF.

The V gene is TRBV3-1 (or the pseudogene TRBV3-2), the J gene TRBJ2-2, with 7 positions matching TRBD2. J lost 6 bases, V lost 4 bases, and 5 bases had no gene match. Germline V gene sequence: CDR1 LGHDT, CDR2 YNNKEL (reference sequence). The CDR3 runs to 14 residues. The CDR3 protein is CASSPSGRAGELFF. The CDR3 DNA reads TGTGCCAGCAGCCCCTCGGGGAGGGCCGGGGAGCTGTTTTTT.

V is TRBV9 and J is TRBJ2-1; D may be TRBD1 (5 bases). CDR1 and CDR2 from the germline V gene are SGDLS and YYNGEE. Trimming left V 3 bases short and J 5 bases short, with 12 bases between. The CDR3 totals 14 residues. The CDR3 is CASSGQGTNNEQFF. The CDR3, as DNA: TGTGCCAGCAGCGGGCAGGGAACGAACAATGAGCAGTTCTTC.

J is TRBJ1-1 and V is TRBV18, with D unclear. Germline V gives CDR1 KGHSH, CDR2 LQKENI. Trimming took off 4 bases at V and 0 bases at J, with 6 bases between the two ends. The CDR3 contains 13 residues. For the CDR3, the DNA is TGTGCCAGCTCACAGGGAGTGAACACTGAAGCTTTCTTT. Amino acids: CASSQGVNTEAFF. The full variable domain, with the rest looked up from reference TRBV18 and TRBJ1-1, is NAGVMQNPRHLVRRRGQEARLRCSPMKGHSHVYWYRQLPEEGLKFMVYLQKENIIDESGMPKERFSAEFPKEGPSILRIQQVVRGDSAAYFCASSQGVNTEAFFGQGTRLTVV.

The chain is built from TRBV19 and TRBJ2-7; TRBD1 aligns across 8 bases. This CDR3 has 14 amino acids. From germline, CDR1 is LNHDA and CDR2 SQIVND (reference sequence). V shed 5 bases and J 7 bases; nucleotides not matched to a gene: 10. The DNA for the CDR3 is TGTGCCAGTAGTCCCTGGGACAGGCCCTCGGAGCAGTACTTC. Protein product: CASSPWDRPSEQYF.

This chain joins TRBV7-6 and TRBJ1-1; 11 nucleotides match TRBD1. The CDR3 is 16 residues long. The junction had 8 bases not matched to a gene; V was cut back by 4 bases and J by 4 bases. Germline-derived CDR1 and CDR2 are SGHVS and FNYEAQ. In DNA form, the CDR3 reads TGTGCCAGCAGCTCGTTTCCCGGGACAGGGGGCACTGAAGCTTTCTTT. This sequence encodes CASSSFPGTGGTEAFF.

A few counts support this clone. This chain's CDR3 is CAKDFNGELFF. In DNA form, the CDR3 reads TGTGCCAAAGACTTCAACGGGGAGCTGTTTTTT. The chain recombines TRBV12-3 or TRBV12-4 with TRBJ2-2, with no clear D. There are 11 residues in the CDR3. V shed 10 bases and J shed 7 bases, with 10 bases lying between them.

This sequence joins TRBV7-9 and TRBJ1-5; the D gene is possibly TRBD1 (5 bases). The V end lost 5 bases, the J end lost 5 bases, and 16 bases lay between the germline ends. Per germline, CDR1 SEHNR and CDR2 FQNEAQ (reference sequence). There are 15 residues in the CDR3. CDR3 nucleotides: TGTGCCAGCAGCCCTAAGCGGGGGGGAGATCAGCCCCAGCATTTT. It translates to CASSPKRGGDQPQHF.